This TCR delta chain comes out of a study of γδ T cells in repeated Plasmodium falciparum infection. TCRdb redid the clone calls on the multiplex PCR reads with CATT. The repertoire holds roughly 93,000 delta-chain clones, less than 1% seen once, with roughly 9.5% in the top ten. Flow sorting of PBMC yielded separate Vgamma9/Vdelta2+ and Vdelta2-negative gammadelta T cell populations for bulk repertoire analysis. CDR1 and CDR2 (germline): GEAIGNYY, EKD. This CDR3 region has 19 residues. Study conclusions and caveats: Over time and infection, Vgamma9/Vdelta2+ repertoires remained highly stable and polyclonal.

This clone showed up many times. Its target is not known. For this DNA, TCRdb reports the protein of a much larger clone, which diverges at residue 18, most likely from a read error; the protein presented here is translated directly from the DNA. The chain joins TRDV2 to TRDJ1, with 9 positions matching TRDD3. What was sequenced was gamma-delta T cells from blood. The clonotype was recovered from a pool of human donors (malaria-infected and uninfected, not separated). The CDR3 DNA is TGTGCCTGTGACACCGGGGGGTACTGGGGGACCCCGGGGATCGATAAACTCACCTTT. Residues: CACDTGGYWGTPGIDKLTF.